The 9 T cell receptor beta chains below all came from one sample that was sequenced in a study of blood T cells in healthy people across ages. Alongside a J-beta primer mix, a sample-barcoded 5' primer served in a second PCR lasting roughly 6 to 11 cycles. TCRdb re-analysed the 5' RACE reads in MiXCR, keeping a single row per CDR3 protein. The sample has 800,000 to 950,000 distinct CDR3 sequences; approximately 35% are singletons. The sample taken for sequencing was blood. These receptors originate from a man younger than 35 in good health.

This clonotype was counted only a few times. The CDR3 loop reads CASSQVPRQGTQYF. CDR3 DNA sequence: TGTGCCAGCAGCCAAGTTCCCCGACAGGGTACGCAGTATTTT. The gene calls are TRBV3-1 and TRBJ2-3; TRBD1 matches at 7 bases. V was pared by 1 base and J by 8 bases, with 6 bases of the junction left unmatched. The CDR3 consists of 14 residues. Germline-derived CDR1 and CDR2 are LGHDT and YNNKEL (reference sequence).

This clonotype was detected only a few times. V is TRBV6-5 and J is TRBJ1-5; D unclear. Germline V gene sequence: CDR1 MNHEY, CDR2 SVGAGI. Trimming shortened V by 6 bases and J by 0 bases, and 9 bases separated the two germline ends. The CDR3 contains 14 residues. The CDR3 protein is CASSRHRSNQPQHF. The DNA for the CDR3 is TGTGCCAGCAGCCGACACCGTAGCAATCAGCCCCAGCATTTT.

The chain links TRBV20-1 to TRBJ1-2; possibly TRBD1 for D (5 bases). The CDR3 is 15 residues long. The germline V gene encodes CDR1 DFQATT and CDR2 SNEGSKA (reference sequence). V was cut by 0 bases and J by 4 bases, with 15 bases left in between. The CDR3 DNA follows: TGCAGTGCTAGAGATCGGGGGGGAGGTACCTATGGCTACACCTTC. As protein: CSARDRGGGTYGYTF.

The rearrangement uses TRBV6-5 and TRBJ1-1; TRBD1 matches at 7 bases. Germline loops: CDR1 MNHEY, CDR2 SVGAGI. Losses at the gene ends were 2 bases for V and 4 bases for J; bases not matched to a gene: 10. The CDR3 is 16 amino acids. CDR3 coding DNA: TGTGCCAGCAGTTACCAACCGGGACACAGGGGCACTGAAGCTTTCTTT. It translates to CASSYQPGHRGTEAFF.

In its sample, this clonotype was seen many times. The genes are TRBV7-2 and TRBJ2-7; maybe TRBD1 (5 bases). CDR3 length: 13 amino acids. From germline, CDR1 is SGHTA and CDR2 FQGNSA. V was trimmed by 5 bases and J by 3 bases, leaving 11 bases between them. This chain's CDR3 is CASSADRYYEQYF. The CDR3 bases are TGTGCCAGCAGCGCCGACAGATACTACGAGCAGTACTTC.

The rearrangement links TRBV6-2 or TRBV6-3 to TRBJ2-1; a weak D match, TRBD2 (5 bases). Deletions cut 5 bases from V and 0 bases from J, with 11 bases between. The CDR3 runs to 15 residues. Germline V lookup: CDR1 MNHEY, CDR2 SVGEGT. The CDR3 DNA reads TGTGCCAGCAGTGCCGGGGTGGGCTCCTACAATGAGCAGTTCTTC. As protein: CASSAGVGSYNEQFF.

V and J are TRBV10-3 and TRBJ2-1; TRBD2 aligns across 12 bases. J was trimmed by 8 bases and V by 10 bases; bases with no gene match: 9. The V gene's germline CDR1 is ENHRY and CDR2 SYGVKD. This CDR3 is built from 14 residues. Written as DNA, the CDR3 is TGTGCCACCCGACTAGCGGGGGATAGGGATGAGCAGTTCTTC. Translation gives CATRLAGDRDEQFF.

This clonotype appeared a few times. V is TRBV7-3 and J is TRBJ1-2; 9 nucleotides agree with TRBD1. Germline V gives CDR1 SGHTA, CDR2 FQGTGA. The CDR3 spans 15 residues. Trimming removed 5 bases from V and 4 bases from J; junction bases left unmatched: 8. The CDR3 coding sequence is TGTGCCAGCAGCATTCAGGGACAGGGCATCTATGGCTACACCTTC. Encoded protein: CASSIQGQGIYGYTF.

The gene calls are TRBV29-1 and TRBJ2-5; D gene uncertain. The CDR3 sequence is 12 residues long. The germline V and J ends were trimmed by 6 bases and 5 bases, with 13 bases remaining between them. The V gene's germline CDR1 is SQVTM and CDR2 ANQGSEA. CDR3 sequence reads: CSVALPRETQYF. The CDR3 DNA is TGCAGCGTCGCCCTCCCTAGGGAGACCCAGTACTTC. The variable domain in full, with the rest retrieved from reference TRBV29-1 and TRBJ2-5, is SAVISQKPSRDICQRGTSLTIQCQVDSQVTMMFWYRQQPGQSLTLIATANQGSEATYESGFVIDKFPISRPNLTFSTLTVSNMSPEDSSIYLCSVALPRETQYFGPGTRLLVL.